The entry below describes one T cell receptor (beta chain). What it recognizes is unknown. These data are taken from a study of cytotoxic CD8 clonotypes in ibrutinib-treated CLL. On the study more broadly: Response specimens were obtained following a median treatment duration of 12 months, with a range of 6 to 36.

Depths of 1 in 200,000 to 1 in 1 million T cells were the sequencing target. Method: immunoSEQ multiplex PCR; TCRdb's copy keeps in-frame clones and lacks some. The repertoire holds 150,000 or so clones, with 79% as singletons. The study's findings and limits: Clonality correlated strongly with circulating CD8+ T cells and exceeded age-matched healthy donors at baseline.

This CDR3 has 12 residues. Trimming left V 10 bases short and J 0 bases short, with 11 bases between. CDR1 and CDR2 (germline): SGHRS, YFSETQ. The V and J genes are TRBV5-1 and TRBJ2-7; TRBD1 is a possible D gene (5 bases). The sequences come from PBMCs, collected after 12 months of ibrutinib treatment. The origin of this receptor is a human donor with chronic lymphocytic leukemia. The CDR3 sequence: CASEGDSYEQYF. CDR3 sequence (DNA): TGCGCCTCGGAAGGGGACTCCTACGAGCAGTACTTC.